This T cell receptor beta chain was obtained from a study of shared clonotypes between healthy human individuals. The repertoire was sequenced with immunoSEQ multiplex PCR; TCRdb's copy has only in-frame clones and lacks some. The sample holds around 720,000 clones, more than 70% seen once. Donors, healthy HIV-negative adults, lacked recent acute infections or vaccinations. Trimming removed 3 bases at V and 5 bases at J, with 11 bases between. The CDR3 runs to 13 residues. Germline V gene sequence: CDR1 SGHNT, CDR2 YYREEE (reference sequence). The TCR originated in a woman aged 25 to 39 in good health. The source material was memory CD4+ T cells sorted from blood. The subset: CD45RA-negative fraction. This chain uses TRBV5-4 with TRBJ1-1; no firm D call. The DNA of the CDR3 is TGTGCCAGCAGCTCCCCGGTGTTGACTGAAGCTTTCTTT. Translation: CASSSPVLTEAFF.